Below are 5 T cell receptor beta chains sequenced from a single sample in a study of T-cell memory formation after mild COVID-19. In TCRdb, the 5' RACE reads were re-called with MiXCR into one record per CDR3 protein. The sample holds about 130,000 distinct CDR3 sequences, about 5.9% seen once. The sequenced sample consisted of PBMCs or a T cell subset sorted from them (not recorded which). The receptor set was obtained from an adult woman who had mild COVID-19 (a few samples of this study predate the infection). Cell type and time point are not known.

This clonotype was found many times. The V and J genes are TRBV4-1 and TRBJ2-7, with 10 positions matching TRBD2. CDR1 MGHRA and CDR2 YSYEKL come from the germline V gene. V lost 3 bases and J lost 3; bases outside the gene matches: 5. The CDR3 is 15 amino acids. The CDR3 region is CASSHRLAGLYEQYF. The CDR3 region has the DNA TGCGCCAGCAGCCACAGACTAGCGGGCCTCTACGAGCAGTACTTC.

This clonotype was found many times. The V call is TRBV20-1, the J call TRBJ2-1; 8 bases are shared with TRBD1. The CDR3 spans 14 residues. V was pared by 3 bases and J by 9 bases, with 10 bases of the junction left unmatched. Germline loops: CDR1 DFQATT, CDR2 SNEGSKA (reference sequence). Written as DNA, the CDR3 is TGCAGTGCTAGCGGCACCAGGACAGGGTTTGAGCAGTTCTTC. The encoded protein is CSASGTRTGFEQFF.

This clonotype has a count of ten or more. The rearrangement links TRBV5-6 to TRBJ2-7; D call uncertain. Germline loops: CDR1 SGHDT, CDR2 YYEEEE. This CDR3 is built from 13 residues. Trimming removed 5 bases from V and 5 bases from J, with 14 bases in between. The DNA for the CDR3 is TGTGCCAGCAGTTACGGGCACCTTCACGAGCAGTACTTC. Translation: CASSYGHLHEQYF.

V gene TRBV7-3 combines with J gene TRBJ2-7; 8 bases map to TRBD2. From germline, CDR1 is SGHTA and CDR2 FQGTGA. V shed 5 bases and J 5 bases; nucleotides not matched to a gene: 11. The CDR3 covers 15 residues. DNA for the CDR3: TGTGCCAGCAGCCCGTCCCGCGGGAGGCCGGACGAGCAGTACTTC. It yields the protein CASSPSRGRPDEQYF.

The CDR3 DNA follows: TGTGCCAGCACCAGCCGGGACGGAAGGGATCAGCCCCAGCATTTT. It yields the protein CASTSRDGRDQPQHF. The chain is built from TRBV6-6 and TRBJ1-5, with D perhaps TRBD1 (5 bases). V lost 7 bases to trimming and J lost 5 bases, with 18 bases between them. The length of the CDR3 is 15 residues. The germline V gene encodes CDR1 MNHNY and CDR2 SVGAGI (reference sequence).